The rows below give T cell receptor beta chains drawn from one sample of a study of blood T cells in healthy people across ages. TCRdb reprocessed the 5' RACE reads via MiXCR and lists one record per CDR3 protein. Among approximately 830,000 distinct CDR3 sequences, 62% were seen once, and the ten largest hold 25% to 30%. Sequencing input: blood. The receptors originated from a man in his thirties or forties in good health. The CDR3 runs from the conserved cysteine through the conserved F or W. A D gene is named only where the DNA matches it firmly. The size of a clone is reported for some rows only, either as once, few or many, or as a class for expanded clones.

TRBD2	TRBV6-5	-	TRBJ2-5	CASSSIAGGETQYF	TGTGCCAGCAGTTCCATAGCGGGGGGGGAGACCCAGTACTTC
-	TRBV5-1	-	TRBJ1-1	CASSLQVAGDTEAFF	TGCGCCAGCAGCCTACAGGTTGCTGGGGACACTGAAGCTTTCTTT
-	TRBV6-6	-	TRBJ2-7	CAVSAQSNEQYF	TGTGCCGTCTCCGCACAGTCAAACGAGCAGTACTTC
-	TRBV20-1	-	TRBJ1-5	CSALRARAGPQHF	TGCAGTGCTCTTAGGGCCAGGGCTGGGCCCCAGCATTTT
-	TRBV2	-	TRBJ1-6	CASSETDGFNSPLHF	TGTGCCAGCAGTGAAACGGACGGCTTTAATTCACCCCTCCACTTT
-	TRBV4-3	once	TRBJ1-2	CASSQQGSPPYGYTF	TGCGCCAGCAGCCAACAGGGATCCCCCCCCTATGGCTACACCTTC
-	TRBV6-1	-	TRBJ2-5	CASRGFREYQETQYF	TGTGCCAGCAGGGGGTTCAGGGAATACCAAGAGACCCAGTACTTC
-	TRBV7-2	-	TRBJ2-1	CASSLQQGQQEQFF	TGTGCCAGCAGCTTACAACAGGGACAACAGGAGCAGTTCTTC
-	TRBV4-1	-	TRBJ1-5	CASSQPGPGNQPQHF	TGCGCCAGCAGCCAACCCGGACCGGGAAATCAGCCCCAGCATTTT
-	TRBV4-3	-	TRBJ2-5	CASSRLEQETQYF	TGCGCCAGCAGCAGACTAGAACAAGAGACCCAGTACTTC
-	TRBV3-1	-	TRBJ2-3	CASSQVGMLGDTQYF	TGTGCCAGCAGCCAAGTGGGGATGTTAGGGGATACGCAGTATTTT
TRBD2	TRBV3-1	-	TRBJ2-5	CASSQLAGGYNEQYF	TGTGCCAGCAGCCAACTAGCGGGGGGCTACAATGAGCAGTACTTC
-	TRBV12-3/TRBV12-4	-	TRBJ1-2	CASSEITGSHGYTF	TGTGCCAGCAGTGAAATTACAGGGTCCCATGGCTACACCTTC
TRBD2	TRBV5-1	once	TRBJ2-1	CASSTLAGEYNEQFF	TGCGCCAGCAGCACACTAGCGGGGGAGTACAATGAGCAGTTCTTC
-	TRBV4-3	few	TRBJ1-1	CASSQDWASSMNTEAFF	TGCGCCAGCAGCCAAGATTGGGCAAGCTCCATGAACACTGAAGCTTTCTTT
TRBD2	TRBV15	-	TRBJ2-1	CATNLGGRASYNEQFF	TGTGCCACCAACCTCGGGGGGAGGGCTTCCTACAATGAGCAGTTCTTC
-	TRBV7-3	-	TRBJ1-2	CASSFRGATGYTF	TGTGCCAGCAGCTTTAGAGGGGCAACTGGCTACACCTTC
TRBD2	TRBV4-2	few	TRBJ2-1	CASSQEAQRGYNEQFF	TGTGCCAGCAGCCAAGAGGCACAGCGGGGTTACAATGAGCAGTTCTTC
-	TRBV6-2/TRBV6-3	-	TRBJ2-5	CASSYPELQVQIQETQYF	TGTGCCAGCAGTTACCCCGAACTACAAGTTCAAATCCAAGAGACCCAGTACTTC
-	TRBV20-1	-	TRBJ2-5	CSARVGVRETQYF	TGCAGTGCTAGAGTGGGGGTCCGGGAGACCCAGTACTTC
TRBD2	TRBV20-1	-	TRBJ2-1	CSASPTSGGANEQFF	TGCAGTGCTAGTCCGACTAGCGGGGGGGCCAATGAGCAGTTCTTC
-	TRBV7-2	-	TRBJ1-2	CASSLAMADYGYTF	TGTGCCAGCAGCTTAGCGATGGCTGACTATGGCTACACCTTC
TRBD2	TRBV4-1	few	TRBJ2-5	CASSLGAGDETQYF	TGCGCCAGCAGCCTAGGGGCGGGGGATGAGACCCAGTACTTC
-	TRBV5-1	-	TRBJ2-5	CASAEGAVQETQYF	TGCGCCAGCGCTGAGGGCGCGGTCCAAGAGACCCAGTACTTC
TRBD2	TRBV7-3	-	TRBJ2-1	CASSSLTSGAYNEQFF	TGTGCCAGCAGCTCCCTTACTAGCGGGGCTTACAATGAGCAGTTCTTC
-	TRBV20-1	-	TRBJ1-4	CSARDAQGMDEKLFF	TGCAGTGCTAGAGACGCCCAGGGAATGGATGAAAAACTGTTTTTT
-	TRBV7-9	-	TRBJ2-3	CASIITSSDTQYF	TGTGCCAGCATCATTACTAGTTCGGATACGCAGTATTTT
TRBD2	TRBV9	-	TRBJ2-2	CASSISGTSTGELFF	TGTGCCAGCAGCATTAGCGGGACCTCCACCGGGGAGCTGTTTTTT
-	TRBV21-1	-	TRBJ1-6	CASSKDAGSAGSYNSPLHF	TGTGCCAGCAGCAAAGACGCAGGAAGCGCGGGCTCCTATAATTCACCCCTCCACTTT
-	TRBV7-2	-	TRBJ2-3	CASSLDSRDTSTDTQYF	TGTGCCAGCAGCTTAGACAGCCGGGACACTAGCACAGATACGCAGTATTTT
-	TRBV7-2	few	TRBJ2-7	CASSTTGHYEQYF	TGTGCCAGCAGCACCACAGGTCACTACGAGCAGTACTTC
-	TRBV4-3	-	TRBJ2-1	CASSQVGGAWGNEQFF	TGCGCCAGCAGCCAAGTGGGGGGGGCCTGGGGGAATGAGCAGTTCTTC
TRBD1	TRBV12-3/TRBV12-4	-	TRBJ2-7	CASTYRDRGYEQYF	TGTGCCAGCACCTATCGGGACAGGGGTTACGAGCAGTACTTC
TRBD1	TRBV4-2	-	TRBJ1-1	CASSHETGGRAEAFF	TGTGCCAGCAGCCACGAAACAGGGGGCAGGGCTGAAGCTTTCTTT
TRBD2	TRBV11-3	-	TRBJ2-1	CASSFRTSGGDYNEQFF	TGTGCCAGCAGCTTTAGGACTAGCGGGGGGGACTACAATGAGCAGTTCTTC
-	TRBV14	few	TRBJ1-2	CASSQGGPIYGYTF	TGTGCCAGCAGCCAAGGTGGACCAATTTATGGCTACACCTTC
TRBD1	TRBV6-1	-	TRBJ2-4	CASSVNRGVAKNIQYF	TGTGCCAGCAGCGTGAACAGGGGGGTAGCCAAAAACATTCAGTACTTC
-	TRBV3-1	-	TRBJ2-7	CASSPMRATGSSYEQYF	TGTGCCAGCAGCCCAATGAGGGCGACTGGGAGCTCCTACGAGCAGTACTTC
-	TRBV4-3	-	TRBJ1-1	CASSQGVANTEAFF	TGCGCCAGCAGCCAAGGGGTTGCGAACACTGAAGCTTTCTTT
TRBD1	TRBV27	-	TRBJ1-4	CASSSRRDRTEKLFF	TGTGCCAGCAGTTCCCGCCGGGACAGAACTGAAAAACTGTTTTTT
-	TRBV20-1	-	TRBJ2-1	CSANLGVGREQFF	TGCAGTGCTAACCTAGGAGTGGGGCGGGAGCAGTTCTTC
-	TRBV12-3/TRBV12-4	few	TRBJ2-3	CASSPIDTQYF	TGTGCCAGCAGCCCGATAGATACGCAGTATTTT
TRBD1	TRBV6-1	-	TRBJ2-1	CASSPPGQYNEQFF	TGTGCCAGCAGCCCGCCGGGACAGTACAATGAGCAGTTCTTC
TRBD2	TRBV20-1	-	TRBJ2-3	CSARELAGADTQYF	TGCAGTGCTAGAGAACTGGCGGGGGCAGATACGCAGTATTTT
-	TRBV7-3	-	TRBJ2-1	CASSPFGGLEYNEQFF	TGTGCCAGCAGCCCTTTTGGGGGGTTGGAGTACAATGAGCAGTTCTTC
TRBD1	TRBV28	-	TRBJ2-5	CASQTGGGGETQYF	TGTGCCAGTCAAACAGGGGGCGGAGGAGAGACCCAGTACTTC
TRBD2	TRBV7-8	few	TRBJ2-1	CASSLELAGAYNEQFF	TGTGCCAGCAGCTTAGAGCTAGCGGGGGCCTACAATGAGCAGTTCTTC
-	TRBV12-3/TRBV12-4	-	TRBJ1-2	CASSPVRSGGYTF	TGTGCCAGCAGCCCAGTTAGAAGCGGTGGCTACACCTTC
-	TRBV12-3/TRBV12-4	-	TRBJ1-5	CASTASAQSNQPQHF	TGTGCCAGCACTGCGTCCGCGCAGAGCAATCAGCCCCAGCATTTT
-	TRBV4-2	-	TRBJ2-7	CASSPGLKYEQYF	TGTGCCAGCAGTCCGGGACTCAAATACGAGCAGTACTTC
-	TRBV4-3	-	TRBJ1-1	CASRPMIQQNTEAFF	TGCGCCAGCAGGCCAATGATACAGCAAAACACTGAAGCTTTCTTT